This T cell receptor (beta chain) is drawn from a study of cytomegalovirus exposure and HLA in healthy donors. Worth noting for this clone: Its antigen remains unknown.

Findings and limits, study-wide: Some V segments, TRBV6-2 and TRBV6-3 among them, were indistinguishable and were therefore excluded.

CDR1 is MGHRA, CDR2 YSYEKL, per germline. Between the trimmed V and J ends, which lost 1 base and 0 bases, there was a span of 14 bases. The CDR3 is made up of 17 amino acids. The PCR ran on 60 Vbeta and 13 Jbeta primers. The method was immunoSEQ multiplex PCR; TCRdb's version includes in-frame clones alone and lacks a portion of them. Of more than 60,000 clones in the sample, around four fifths are singletons; the top ten hold roughly 3%. The sequence was collected from a woman in her 30s in good health and CMV-seronegative. Input material: PBMCs. The V call is TRBV4-1, the J call TRBJ2-3, with a tentative D call TRBD2 (6 bases). CDR3 nucleotide sequence: TGCGCCAGCAGCCAAGTGGGGGGACGTACTAGCACAGATACGCAGTATTTT. Translation: CASSQVGGRTSTDTQYF.